Below, 14 T cell receptor beta chains from the same sample are listed, as sequenced in a study of shared clonotypes between healthy human individuals. Here immunoSEQ multiplex PCR was the method, and the copy in TCRdb shows in-frame clones only, minus some. The repertoire includes over 1.4 million clones, about 96% of them detected once, and 1.2% sits in the top ten. Sequencing used naive CD4+ T cells sorted from blood. The subset: CD45RA+ positively selected. These receptors came from a man under 40 in good health.

V usage is TRBV5-4 and J usage is TRBJ2-1; 16 nucleotides line up with TRBD2. This CDR3 is built from 16 residues. V gave up 4 bases and J gave up 8 bases; unmatched junction bases: 6. In germline, CDR1 is SGHNT, CDR2 YYREEE (reference sequence). Here the CDR3 DNA reads TGTGCCAGCAGCACGGGACTAGCGGGAGGGTTAGATGAGCAGTTCTTC. Amino acid sequence: CASSTGLAGGLDEQFF.

As for this clone: This same CDR3 is encoded by further DNA sequences in the sample. This chain links TRBV7-9 with TRBJ2-5; D unclear. Trimming took off 5 bases at V and 7 bases at J, with 8 bases between the two ends. The CDR3 runs to 11 residues. CDR1 and CDR2 (germline): SEHNR, FQNEAQ (reference sequence). The CDR3 sequence: CASSPSGTQYF. The CDR3, as DNA: TGTGCCAGCAGCCCCTCGGGGACCCAGTACTTC.

The V gene is TRBV5-4, the J gene TRBJ2-7; maybe TRBD1 (6 bases). Deletions cut 4 bases from V and 0 bases from J, with 14 bases between. Looked up from germline, CDR1 is SGHNT and CDR2 is YYREEE (reference sequence). The CDR3 extends over 15 amino acids. The CDR3 sequence: CASSQGGTSSYEQYF. The DNA of the CDR3 is TGTGCCAGCAGCCAGGGTGGGACAAGCTCCTACGAGCAGTACTTC.

V usage is TRBV20-1 and J usage is TRBJ2-7; D gene unclear. Germline V gene sequence: CDR1 DFQATT, CDR2 SNEGSKA (reference sequence). V was shortened by 3 bases and J by 5 bases, with 8 bases between the two germline ends. CDR3 size: 11 residues. This CDR3 is CSASKQNEQYF. In nucleotides, the CDR3 is TGCAGTGCTAGTAAGCAGAACGAGCAGTACTTC.

The genes are TRBV9 and TRBJ1-2, with D uncertain. This CDR3 is 14 amino acids long. Germline CDR1 SGDLS, CDR2 YYNGEE. V dropped 1 base and J dropped 0 bases, with 7 bases sitting between them. As DNA, the CDR3 is TGTGCCAGCAGCGTACACACTACTAACTATGGCTACACCTTC. Translated: CASSVHTTNYGYTF.

The V call is TRBV2, the J call TRBJ2-1, with 10 bases aligning to TRBD2. The CDR3 has 16 amino acids. V lost 5 bases, J lost 0 bases, and 4 bases stayed unmatched. The germline gives CDR1 SNHLY, CDR2 FYNNEI. The CDR3 DNA reads as TGTGCCAGCAGTCCCCTAGCGGGAGTCTCCTACAATGAGCAGTTCTTC. It encodes CASSPLAGVSYNEQFF.

The rearrangement joins TRBV28 to TRBJ2-1; the match to TRBD2 covers 10 bases. Germline V CDR1 and CDR2: MDHEN, SYDVKM. V gave up 1 base and J gave up 8 bases; unmatched junction bases: 14. The CDR3 spans 18 residues. CDR3 bases: TGTGCCAGCAGTTTATTTCCTAGCGGGGGTAGCCCGACGGATGAGCAGTTCTTC. It specifies CASSLFPSGGSPTDEQFF. Full variable domain (remainder filled in from reference TRBV28 and TRBJ2-1): DVKVTQSSRYLVKRTGEKVFLECVQDMDHENMFWYRQDPGLGLRLIYFSYDVKMKEKGDIPEGYSVSREKKERFSLILESASTNQTSMYLCASSLFPSGGSPTDEQFFGPGTRLTVL.

There are a few counts of this clone. The chain joins TRBV2 to TRBJ1-2; D is unresolved. Trimming left V 3 bases short and J 8 bases short, with 10 bases between. This CDR3 has 12 amino acids. CDR1 and CDR2 (germline): SNHLY, FYNNEI. CDR3 region: CASSDGVGGYTF. In DNA form, the CDR3 reads TGTGCCAGCAGTGATGGGGTTGGGGGCTACACCTTC.

The chain uses TRBV7-2 and TRBJ1-2; D gene unclear. V lost 5 bases and J 5 bases, leaving 12 bases between the germline ends. CDR1 and CDR2 from the germline V gene are SGHTA and FQGNSA. This CDR3 spans 13 amino acids. CDR3 DNA: TGTGCCAGCAGCCCCGTCGGCGCATATGGCTACACCTTC. It encodes CASSPVGAYGYTF. Looking up the rest from reference TRBV7-2 and TRBJ1-2 gives the full variable domain: GAGVSQSPSNKVTEKGKDVELRCDPISGHTALYWYRQSLGQGLEFLIYFQGNSAPDKSGLPSDRFSAERTGGSVSTLTIQRTQQEDSAVYLCASSPVGAYGYTFGSGTRLTVV.

This chain uses TRBV5-1 with TRBJ2-7; TRBD2 matches 7 bases. Germline trimming cut 6 bases from V and 3 bases from J; bases unmatched to any gene: 6. Looked up from germline, CDR1 is SGHRS and CDR2 is YFSETQ. The CDR3 has 13 residues. The CDR3 coding sequence is TGCGCCAGCACTCTTACGGGAGGCTACGAGCAGTACTTC. Its translation is CASTLTGGYEQYF.

V and J are TRBV6-4 and TRBJ2-3; D gene unclear. Trimming removed 3 bases from V and 3 bases from J, with 22 bases in between. The germline CDR1 and CDR2 sequences are MRHNA and SNTAGT. The CDR3 is 18 residues long. The CDR3 protein is CASSEFIVSSIRTDTQYF. CDR3 DNA: TGTGCCAGCAGTGAATTTATCGTTTCAAGTATAAGGACAGATACGCAGTATTTT.

The chain combines TRBV7-8 with TRBJ2-6, with 8 bases fitting TRBD1. This CDR3 is 17 amino acids long. The ends lost 8 bases at V and 0 bases at J; junction bases unmatched: 9. Germline values: CDR1 SGHVS, CDR2 FQNEAQ. The CDR3 region is CASPRTGPISGANVLTF. CDR3 coding DNA: TGTGCCAGCCCCCGGACAGGGCCTATCTCTGGGGCCAACGTCCTGACTTTC.

The chain is built from TRBV18 and TRBJ1-3; D is ambiguous. Deletions cut 2 bases from V and 0 bases from J, with 17 bases between. The CDR3 covers 18 residues. The germline V gene encodes CDR1 KGHSH and CDR2 LQKENI. The DNA for the CDR3 is TGTGCCAGCTCACCAAATGTCGCCGGTGGAATCTCTGGAAACACCATATATTTT. Amino acids: CASSPNVAGGISGNTIYF. The entire variable domain, with the rest obtained from reference TRBV18 and TRBJ1-3, is as follows: NAGVMQNPRHLVRRRGQEARLRCSPMKGHSHVYWYRQLPEEGLKFMVYLQKENIIDESGMPKERFSAEFPKEGPSILRIQQVVRGDSAAYFCASSPNVAGGISGNTIYFGEGSWLTVV.

The table lists this clone with a count of one. The rearrangement links TRBV27 to TRBJ2-2; no reliable D call. Per germline, CDR1 MNHEY and CDR2 SMNVEV (reference sequence). CDR3 length equals 17 residues. V was shortened by 5 bases and J by 0 bases, with 16 bases between the two germline ends. In DNA form, the CDR3 reads TGTGCCAGCAGTCATTCAAACCGGCCGTCGAACACCGGGGAGCTGTTTTTT. It yields the protein CASSHSNRPSNTGELFF.